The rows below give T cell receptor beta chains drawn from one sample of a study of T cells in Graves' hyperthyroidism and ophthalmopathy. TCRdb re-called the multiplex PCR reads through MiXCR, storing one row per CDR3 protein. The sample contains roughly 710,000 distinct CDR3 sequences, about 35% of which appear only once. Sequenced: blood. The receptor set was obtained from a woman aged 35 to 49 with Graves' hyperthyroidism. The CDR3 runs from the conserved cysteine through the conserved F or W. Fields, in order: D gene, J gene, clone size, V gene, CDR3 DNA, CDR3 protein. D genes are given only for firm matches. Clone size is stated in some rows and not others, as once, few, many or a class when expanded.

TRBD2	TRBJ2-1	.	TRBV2	TGTGCCAGCAGCCCGGGACTAGCGGAGAACAATGAGCAGTTCTTC	CASSPGLAENNEQFF
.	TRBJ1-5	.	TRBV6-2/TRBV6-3	TGTGCCAGCATCCGGGGGCAGGGGTATAGCAATCAGCCCCAGCATTTT	CASIRGQGYSNQPQHF
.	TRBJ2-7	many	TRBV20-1	TGCAGTGCTAGTGAGCATATGGGGGGATACTCCTACGAGCAGTACTTC	CSASEHMGGYSYEQYF
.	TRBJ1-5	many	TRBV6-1	TGTGCCAGCAGGAGACAGGAAGGAGGCAATCAGCCCCAGCATTTT	CASRRQEGGNQPQHF
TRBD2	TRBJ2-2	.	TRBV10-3	TGTGCCAGCAGCCCGGTTTCAGCGGGATTTCCGAACACCGGGGAGCTGTTTTTT	CASSPVSAGFPNTGELFF
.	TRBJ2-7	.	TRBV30	TGTGCCTGGAGGAAAACAGGATCCTACGAGCAGTACTTC	CAWRKTGSYEQYF
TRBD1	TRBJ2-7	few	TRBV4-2	TGTGCCAGCAGCCCGTACAGGGGGCCCCACTACGAGCAGTACTTC	CASSPYRGPHYEQYF
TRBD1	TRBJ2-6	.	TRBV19	TGTGCCAGTAGTGCTACCCTGACAGGGGTCCTCCCTGGGGCCAACGTCCTGACTTTC	CASSATLTGVLPGANVLTF
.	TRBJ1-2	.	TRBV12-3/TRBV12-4	TGTGCCAGCTCACCCCAAGGGGCCAGGAACTATGGCTACACCTTC	CASSPQGARNYGYTF
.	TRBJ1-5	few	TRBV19	TGTGCCTGTGCGGGGGGTTCCGGACAGCCCCAGCATTTT	CACAGGSGQPQHF
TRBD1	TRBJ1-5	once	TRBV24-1	TGTGCCAGCAGCTCACAGGGACAGGGTGGCAATCGGCCCCAGCATTTT	CASSSQGQGGNRPQHF
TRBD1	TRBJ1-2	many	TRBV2	TGTGCCAGCGGGCTCGATTCGGGACAGCGTGGCTACACCTTC	CASGLDSGQRGYTF
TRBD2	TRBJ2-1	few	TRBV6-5	TGTGCCAGCAGCCCCGTCCCTCTAGCGGGAGGTTTAAATGAGCAGTTCTTC	CASSPVPLAGGLNEQFF
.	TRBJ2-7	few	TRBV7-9	TGTGCCAGCAACCGAGGAGAGGGTTACGAGCAGTACTTC	CASNRGEGYEQYF
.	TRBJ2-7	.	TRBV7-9	TGTGCCAGCAGCTATGGTAGCCAACCCTCCTACGAGCAGTACTTC	CASSYGSQPSYEQYF
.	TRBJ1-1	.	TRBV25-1	TGTGCCAGCATTCATAGGGGGTCGGACACTGAAGCTTTCTTT	CASIHRGSDTEAFF
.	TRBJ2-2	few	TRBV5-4	TGTGCCAGCAGCAGGGCGGGGACGCCCGGGGAGCTGTTTTTT	CASSRAGTPGELFF
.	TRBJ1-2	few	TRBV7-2	TGTGCCAGCAGCGTCCCGGACTATGGCTACACCTTC	CASSVPDYGYTF
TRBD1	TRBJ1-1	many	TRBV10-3	TGTGCCATCAGTGAAGAAGGGGGCAGAGCTTTCTTT	CAISEEGGRAFF
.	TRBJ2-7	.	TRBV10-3	TGTGCCATCAGTGAGAGGGCCTGGGAGCAGTACTTC	CAISERAWEQYF
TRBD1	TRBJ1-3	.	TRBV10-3	TGTGCCATACGACAGGGACCGCAGCTCGGAAACACCATATATTTT	CAIRQGPQLGNTIYF
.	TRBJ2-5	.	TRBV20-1	TGCAGTGCTAGTCCGGCCTACCAAGAGACCCAGTACTTC	CSASPAYQETQYF
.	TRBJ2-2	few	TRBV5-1	TGCGCCAGCAGCTTGAGACCCCCGAACACCGGGGAGCTGTTTTTT	CASSLRPPNTGELFF
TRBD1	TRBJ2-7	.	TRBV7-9	TGTGCCAGCGACAGGGGTCGAGAGCAGTACTTC	CASDRGREQYF
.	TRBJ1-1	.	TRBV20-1	TGCAGTGCTAGAGATCGCGAAGACCCGAACACTGAAGCTTTCTTT	CSARDREDPNTEAFF
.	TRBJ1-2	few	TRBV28	TGTGCCAGCAGCCGCGGGGCGGGGGCGGCTGGCTACACCTTC	CASSRGAGAAGYTF
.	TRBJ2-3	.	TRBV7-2	TGCGCCAGCAGCCAAGAATACAGGGGACTAGATACGCAGTATTTT	CASSQEYRGLDTQYF
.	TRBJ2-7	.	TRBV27	TGTGCCAGCAGTCCCACGGGCAGCTCGGAGCAGTACTTC	CASSPTGSSEQYF
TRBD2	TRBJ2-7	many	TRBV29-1	TGCAGCGTTTCGGGAGGGGCCTACGAGCAGTACTTC	CSVSGGAYEQYF
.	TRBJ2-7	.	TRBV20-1	TGCAGTGCTAGAGATCGGTTAAACCGATACAGGAACTTC	CSARDRLNRYRNF
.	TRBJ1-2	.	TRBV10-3	TGTGCCATCGAGGGGCCCAAAATTACTGACTATGGCTACACCTTC	CAIEGPKITDYGYTF
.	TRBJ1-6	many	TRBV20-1	TGCAGTGCTAGAGATGGGGATAAATCACCCCTCCACTTT	CSARDGDKSPLHF
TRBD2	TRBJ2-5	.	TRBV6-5	TGTGCCAGCAGCCCCCTAGCGGGAGTTAACCAAGAGACCCAGTACTTC	CASSPLAGVNQETQYF